This TCR beta chain was retrieved from a study of T cell repertoires in cytomegalovirus infection. Study-wide context: Both recently identified HLA-C-restricted and well-studied HLA-B-restricted CMV epitopes were used in the study.

Via MiXCR, TCRdb re-called the reads, giving one row per CDR3 protein. The table has hundreds of thousands of distinct CDR3 sequences, roughly 33% seen once. The sample holds a few counts of this clonotype. Its antigen is unidentified. Germline-derived CDR1 and CDR2 are SEHNR and FQNEAQ (reference sequence). The CDR3 is 12 residues long. With 7 bases removed from V and 11 bases from J, the gap between germline ends came to 17 bases. The source is a human donor in good health (CMV status not recorded). Some clones in this sample may be carry-over from other donors' samples. This sequence joins TRBV7-9 and TRBJ1-1; D not certain. The material sequenced was cultured PBMCs, taken from culture after CMV antigen stimulation. This CDR3 is CASKTLGSSAFF. CDR3 coding DNA: TGTGCCAGCAAGACGTTAGGGTCGTCGGCTTTCTTT. The entire variable domain, with the rest obtained from reference TRBV7-9 and TRBJ1-1, is as follows: DTGVSQNPRHKITKRGQNVTFRCDPISEHNRLYWYRQTLGQGPEFLTYFQNEAQLEKSRLLSDRFSAERPKGSFSTLEIQRTEQGDSAMYLCASKTLGSSAFFGQGTRLTVV.